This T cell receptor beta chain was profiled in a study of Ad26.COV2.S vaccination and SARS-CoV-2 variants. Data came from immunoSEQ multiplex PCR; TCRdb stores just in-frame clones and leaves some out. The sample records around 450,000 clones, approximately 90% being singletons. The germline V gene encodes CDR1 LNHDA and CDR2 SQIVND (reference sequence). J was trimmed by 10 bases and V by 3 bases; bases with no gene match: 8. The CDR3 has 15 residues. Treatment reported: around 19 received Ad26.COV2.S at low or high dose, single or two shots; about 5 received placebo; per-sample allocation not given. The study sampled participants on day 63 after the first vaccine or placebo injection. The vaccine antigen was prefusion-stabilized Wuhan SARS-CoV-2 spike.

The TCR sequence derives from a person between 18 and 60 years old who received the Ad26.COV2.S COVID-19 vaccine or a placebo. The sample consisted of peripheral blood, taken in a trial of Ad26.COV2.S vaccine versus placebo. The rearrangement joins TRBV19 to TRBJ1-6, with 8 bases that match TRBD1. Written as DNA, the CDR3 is TGTGCCAGTAGTATCCGGACAGGGACTAACTCACCCCTCCACTTT. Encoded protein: CASSIRTGTNSPLHF.